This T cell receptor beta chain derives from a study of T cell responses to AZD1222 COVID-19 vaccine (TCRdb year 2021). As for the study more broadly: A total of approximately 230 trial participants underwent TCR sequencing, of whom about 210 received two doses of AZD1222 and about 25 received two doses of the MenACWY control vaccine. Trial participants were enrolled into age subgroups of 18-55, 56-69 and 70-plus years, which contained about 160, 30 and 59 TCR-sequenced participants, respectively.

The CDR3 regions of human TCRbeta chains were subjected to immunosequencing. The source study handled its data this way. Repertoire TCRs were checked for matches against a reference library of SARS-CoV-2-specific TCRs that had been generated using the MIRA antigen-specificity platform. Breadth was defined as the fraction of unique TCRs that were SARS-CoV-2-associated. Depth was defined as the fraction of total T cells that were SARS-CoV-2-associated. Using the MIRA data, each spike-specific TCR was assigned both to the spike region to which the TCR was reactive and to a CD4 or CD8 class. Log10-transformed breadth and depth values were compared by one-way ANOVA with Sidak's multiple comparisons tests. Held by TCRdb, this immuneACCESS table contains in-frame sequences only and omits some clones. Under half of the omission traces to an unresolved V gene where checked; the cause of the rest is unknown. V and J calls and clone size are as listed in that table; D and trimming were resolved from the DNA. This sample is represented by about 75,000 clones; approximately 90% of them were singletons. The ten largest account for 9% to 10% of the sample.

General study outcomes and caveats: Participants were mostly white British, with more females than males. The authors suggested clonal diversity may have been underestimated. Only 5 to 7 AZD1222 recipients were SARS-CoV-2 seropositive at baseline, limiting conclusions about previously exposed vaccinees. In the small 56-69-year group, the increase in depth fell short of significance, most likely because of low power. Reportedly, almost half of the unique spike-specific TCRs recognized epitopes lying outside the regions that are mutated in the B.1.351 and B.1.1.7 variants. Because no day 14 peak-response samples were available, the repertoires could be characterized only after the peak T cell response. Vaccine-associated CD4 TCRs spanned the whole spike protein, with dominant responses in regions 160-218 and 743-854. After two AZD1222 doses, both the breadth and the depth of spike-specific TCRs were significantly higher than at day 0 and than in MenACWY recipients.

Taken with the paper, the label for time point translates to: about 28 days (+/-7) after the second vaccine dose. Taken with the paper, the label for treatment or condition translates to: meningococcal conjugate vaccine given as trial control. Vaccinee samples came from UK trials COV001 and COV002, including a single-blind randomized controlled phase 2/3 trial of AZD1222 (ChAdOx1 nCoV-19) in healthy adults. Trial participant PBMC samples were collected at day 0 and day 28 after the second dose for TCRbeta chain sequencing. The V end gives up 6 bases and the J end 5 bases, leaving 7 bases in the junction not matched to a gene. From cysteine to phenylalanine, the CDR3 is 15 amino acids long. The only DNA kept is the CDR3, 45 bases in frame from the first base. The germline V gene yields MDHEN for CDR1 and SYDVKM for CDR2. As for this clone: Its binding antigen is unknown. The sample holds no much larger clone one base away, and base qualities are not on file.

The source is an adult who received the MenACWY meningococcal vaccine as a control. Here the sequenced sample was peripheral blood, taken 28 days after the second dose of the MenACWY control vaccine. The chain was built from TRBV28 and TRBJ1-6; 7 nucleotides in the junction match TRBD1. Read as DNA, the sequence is TGTGCCAGCAGCCCCTTGAGGGGGCATAATTCACCCCTCCACTTT. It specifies CASSPLRGHNSPLHF. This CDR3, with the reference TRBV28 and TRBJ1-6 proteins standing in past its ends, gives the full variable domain DVKVTQSSRYLVKRTGEKVFLECVQDMDHENMFWYRQDPGLGLRLIYFSYDVKMKEKGDIPEGYSVSREKKERFSLILESASTNQTSMYLCASSPLRGHNSPLHFGNGTRLTVT.